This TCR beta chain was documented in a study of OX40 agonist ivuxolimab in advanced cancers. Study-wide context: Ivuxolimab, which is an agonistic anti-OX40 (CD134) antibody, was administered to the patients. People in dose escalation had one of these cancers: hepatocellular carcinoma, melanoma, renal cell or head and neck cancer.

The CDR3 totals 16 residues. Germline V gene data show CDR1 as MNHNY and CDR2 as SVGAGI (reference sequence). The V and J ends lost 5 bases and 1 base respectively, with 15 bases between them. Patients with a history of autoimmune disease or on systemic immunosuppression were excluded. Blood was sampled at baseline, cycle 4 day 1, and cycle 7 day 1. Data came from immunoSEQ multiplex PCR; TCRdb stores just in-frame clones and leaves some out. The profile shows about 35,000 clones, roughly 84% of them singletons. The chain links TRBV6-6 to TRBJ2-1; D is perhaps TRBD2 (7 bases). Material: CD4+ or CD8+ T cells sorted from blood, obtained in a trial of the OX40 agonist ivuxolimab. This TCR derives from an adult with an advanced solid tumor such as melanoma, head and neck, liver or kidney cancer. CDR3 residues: CASSRGGGLSYNEQFF. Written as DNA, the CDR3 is TGTGCCAGCAGTAGGGGCGGGGGCCTATCCTACAATGAGCAGTTCTTC.